Shown below are 26 T cell receptor beta chains from a single sample sequenced in a study of T cell clonality in common variable immunodeficiency. The data were produced by immunoSEQ multiplex PCR, yet TCRdb's version contains in-frame clones alone and is incomplete. Observed in the sample are roughly 52,000 clones, none of them singletons. Sequencing used peripheral blood mononuclear cells. Receptor source: a person aged 18 to 70 in good health.

In this sample, this clone turned up a few times. Read sequence stops 3 residues before the CDR3 end, and the germline J gene provides the missing end. The chain carries TRBV7-9 and TRBJ1-5, with D possibly being TRBD1 (6 bases). Germline V lookup: CDR1 SEHNR, CDR2 FQNEAQ (reference sequence). CDR3 length equals 15 residues. V gave up 4 bases and J gave up 4 bases, with 14 bases separating them. CDR3 protein: CASSSQDSKNQPQHF. The CDR3 DNA, read in part, is TGTGCCAGCAGCTCACAGGACAGCAAGAATCAGCCC.

At least ten counts were recorded for this clone. The sequence runs out 3 residues before the end of the CDR3; the remainder is reconstructed from the germline J gene. The chain has TRBV30 and TRBJ2-1; TRBD2 agrees at 7 bases. The CDR3 is 12 amino acids. V lost 3 bases, J lost 9 bases, and 5 bases stayed unmatched. Germline V gene sequence: CDR1 GTSNPN, CDR2 SVGIG (reference sequence). Incomplete CDR3 DNA: TGTGCCTGGAGCGGACTAGATCGTGAG. It encodes CAWSGLDRE. The full CDR3 sequence reads CAWSGLDREQFF.

As for this clone: The read ends 3 residues before the CDR3 terminus; that terminus is restored from the germline J gene. The chain recombines TRBV7-9 with TRBJ2-3; TRBD1 aligns across 7 bases. The germline CDR1 and CDR2 sequences are SEHNR and FQNEAQ (reference sequence). The CDR3 length is 12 residues. This chain's CDR3 is CAGTDFQETQYF. The sequenced part of the CDR3 DNA is TGTGCCGGGACAGACTTCCAAGAGACG.

There are many counts of this clone. The read finishes 3 residues shy of the CDR3 end, and the germline J gene is used to complete it. The chain uses TRBV7-2 and TRBJ2-5, with a possible D match to TRBD2 (6 bases). V lost 2 bases and J lost 1, with 11 bases in between. Germline loops: CDR1 SGHTA, CDR2 FQGNSA. This CDR3 contains 15 residues. CDR3 sequence: CASSLRQGGQETQYF. Incomplete CDR3 DNA: TGTGCCAGCAGCTTACGCCAGGGAGGCCAAGAGACC.

This clone was recorded at least ten times. Sequencing ends 3 residues short of the CDR3 end; the germline J gene provides the rest. The chain couples TRBV7-9 to TRBJ2-5; 9 bases align to TRBD1. CDR3 length: 15 residues. J gave up 1 base and V 3 bases, and 3 bases lay outside the gene matches. The germline gives CDR1 SEHNR, CDR2 FQNEAQ (reference sequence). CDR3 bases read: TGTGCCAGCAGCTTTCAGGGACAGGGCCAAGAGACC. It codes for CASSFQGQGQET. The full CDR3 is CASSFQGQGQETQYF.

A few counts support this clone. The read terminates 3 residues before the CDR3 end, so the remaining end is supplied by the germline J gene. This rearrangement joins TRBV2 to TRBJ1-1, with D possibly TRBD1 on 5 matching bases. The CDR3 length is 15 residues. Looked up from germline, CDR1 is SNHLY and CDR2 is FYNNEI. V was shortened by 5 bases and J by 0 bases, with 13 bases between the two germline ends. The CDR3 here is CASSLRQSLNTEAFF. The covered CDR3 bases are TGTGCCAGCAGTCTAAGACAGTCTCTGAACACTGAA.

This clone has a count of ten or more. The CDR3 is cut off 3 residues early in the read; its end comes from the germline J gene. The rearrangement links TRBV5-1 to TRBJ2-2; 9 bases line up with TRBD1. The CDR3 is made up of 16 amino acids. Unmatched junction bases numbered 8, after V lost 4 bases and J lost 4 bases. Germline V gene data show CDR1 as SGHRS and CDR2 as YFSETQ. CDR3 bases read: TGCGCCAGCAGCGGGGGGACAGGGAATCCCACCGGGGAG. It is translated as CASSGGTGNPTGE. The entire CDR3 reads CASSGGTGNPTGELFF.

This clone was observed many times. Read coverage stops 3 residues before the CDR3 terminus; the germline J gene supplies the remainder. This chain links TRBV18 with TRBJ2-1; 8 bases map to TRBD1. Germline V gene lookup returns CDR1 KGHSH and CDR2 LQKENI. The V gene end was trimmed by 5 bases and the J gene end by 8 bases; junction bases not matched to a gene: 11. This CDR3 has 15 amino acids. CDR3 sequence: CASSGQGTMRDEQFF. The covered CDR3 bases are TGTGCCAGCTCAGGACAGGGTACAATGAGGGATGAG.

This clone appeared many times. Read coverage stops 3 residues before the CDR3 terminus; the germline J gene supplies the remainder. The V and J genes are TRBV20-1 and TRBJ2-7; D may be TRBD2 (6 bases). From germline, CDR1 is DFQATT and CDR2 SNEGSKA (reference sequence). Deletions cut 5 bases from V and 1 base from J, with 24 bases between. The CDR3 is made up of 17 amino acids. The CDR3 here is CSASKGSGSLGSYEQYF. CDR3 DNA (partial): TGCAGTGCTTCAAAAGGGAGCGGGTCCCTGGGGTCCTACGAG.

This clone has a count of ten or more. The read comes to an end 3 residues before the CDR3 does, leaving the germline J gene to fill in the end. The V and J genes are TRBV5-4 and TRBJ2-3, with 11 bases identical to TRBD1. The CDR3 runs to 16 residues. Trimming took 3 bases from V and 3 from J; bases not matched to a gene: 6. Germline-derived CDR1 and CDR2 are SGHNT and YYREEE (reference sequence). The sequenced CDR3 bases are TGTGCCAGCAGCTCCGCCGGGACAGGGGGTACAGATACG. It specifies CASSSAGTGGTDT. From start to end, the CDR3 is CASSSAGTGGTDTQYF.

This clone was counted at least ten times. The sequence runs out 3 residues before the end of the CDR3; the remainder is reconstructed from the germline J gene. This sequence joins TRBV20-1 and TRBJ2-1, with 10 bases that match TRBD2. CDR1 is DFQATT, CDR2 SNEGSKA, per germline (reference sequence). V lost 6 bases and J lost 5; bases outside the gene matches: 10. The CDR3 has 15 residues. The covered CDR3 bases are TGCAGTGCCCTCGCCCGGACTAGCGGAGACAATGAG. It specifies CSALARTSGDNE. The entire CDR3 sequence reads CSALARTSGDNEQFF.

In its sample, this clone was seen many times. The read is 3 residues too short to cover the CDR3 end, so that end is filled in from the germline J gene. V and J are TRBV5-6 and TRBJ2-3, with 8 bases aligning to TRBD1. This CDR3 contains 15 residues. From germline, CDR1 is SGHDT and CDR2 YYEEEE. The chain's CDR3 is CASSLNRGYFQTQYF. CDR3 DNA (partial): TGTGCCAGCAGCTTAAACAGGGGGTATTTCCAGACG.

In this sample, this clone turned up many times. The DNA ends 3 residues before the CDR3 does, and the rest of the CDR3 is filled in from the germline J gene. V is TRBV5-1 and J is TRBJ2-1, with 9 nucleotides matching TRBD2. This CDR3 is built from 19 residues. J was trimmed by 6 bases and V by 2 bases; bases with no gene match: 18. The V gene's germline CDR1 is SGHRS and CDR2 YFSETQ. The CDR3 spells CASSFKGDGPGLASNEQFF. The sequenced part of the CDR3 DNA is TGCGCCAGCAGCTTCAAGGGGGACGGGCCGGGACTAGCTTCCAATGAG. Full variable domain (outside the CDR3, taken from reference TRBV5-1 and TRBJ2-1): KAGVTQTPRYLIKTRGQQVTLSCSPISGHRSVSWYQQTPGQGLQFLFEYFSETQRNKGNFPGRFSGRQFSNSRSEMNVSTLELGDSALYLCASSFKGDGPGLASNEQFFGPGTRLTVL.

This clone was detected many times. With the read ending 3 residues before the CDR3 end, the germline J gene is used to fill in that end. The chain links TRBV11-3 to TRBJ2-2; 7 bases are shared with TRBD1. Germline CDR1 and CDR2: SGHNT and YENEEA. This CDR3 is built from 14 residues. Trimming cost V 8 bases and J 5 bases; bases outside gene matches: 8. CDR3 DNA (partial): TGTGCCAGCCAAACTCAGGGGGAGACCGGGGAG. It codes for CASQTQGETGE. The CDR3 reads in full as CASQTQGETGELFF.

This clone was seen at least ten times. The sequence runs out 3 residues before the end of the CDR3; the remainder is reconstructed from the germline J gene. The rearrangement uses TRBV30 and TRBJ2-1, with D possibly being TRBD2 (5 bases). Germline assignment: CDR1 GTSNPN and CDR2 SVGIG (reference sequence). Trimming removed 5 bases at V and 2 bases at J, with 10 bases between. The CDR3 covers 13 residues. This chain's CDR3 is CAWDYSTYNEQFF. Incomplete CDR3 DNA: TGTGCCTGGGACTACTCGACCTACAATGAG.

This clone was recorded at least ten times. The observed sequence ends 3 residues before the CDR3 terminus, with the missing tail filled in from the germline J gene. V gene TRBV5-1 combines with J gene TRBJ2-1, with 12 bases that match TRBD2. The V gene end was trimmed by 0 bases and the J gene end by 9 bases; junction bases not matched to a gene: 7. Germline V lookup: CDR1 SGHRS, CDR2 YFSETQ. The CDR3 totals 16 residues. The part of the CDR3 DNA that was read is TGCGCCAGCAGCTTGGATACTAGCGGGGGGCGTGGTGAG. It yields the protein CASSLDTSGGRGE. The CDR3 as a whole reads CASSLDTSGGRGEQFF.

The table lists this clone with many counts. The read stops 3 residues short of the end of the CDR3; the missing end is completed from the germline J gene. This chain joins TRBV19 and TRBJ1-4; 8 bases agree with TRBD1. The CDR3 totals 17 residues. Germline assignment: CDR1 LNHDA and CDR2 SQIVND (reference sequence). The V and J ends lost 2 bases and 5 bases, in that order; junction bases with no gene match: 10. CDR3: CASSILLYRTGNEKLFF. Incomplete CDR3 DNA: TGTGCCAGTAGTATATTGTTGTATAGGACAGGGAATGAAAAA. The whole variable domain, filled in from reference TRBV19 and TRBJ1-4, reads DGGITQSPKYLFRKEGQNVTLSCEQNLNHDAMYWYRQDPGQGLRLIYYSQIVNDFQKGDIAEGYSVSREKKESFPLTVTSAQKNPTAFYLCASSILLYRTGNEKLFFGSGTQLSVL.

Many counts were recorded for this clone. Read sequence stops 3 residues before the CDR3 end, and the germline J gene provides the missing end. The V call is TRBV19, the J call TRBJ2-5; 8 nucleotides match TRBD2. Germline trimming cut 5 bases from V and 5 bases from J; bases unmatched to any gene: 13. The CDR3 covers 16 residues. CDR1 and CDR2 from the germline V gene are LNHDA and SQIVND (reference sequence). Incomplete CDR3 DNA: TGTGCCAGTAGTTCCCCGTTGAGCGGGAGTTTCGAGACC. Encoded protein: CASSSPLSGSFET. The whole CDR3 is CASSSPLSGSFETQYF. The complete variable domain, with remaining parts taken from reference TRBV19 and TRBJ2-5, reads DGGITQSPKYLFRKEGQNVTLSCEQNLNHDAMYWYRQDPGQGLRLIYYSQIVNDFQKGDIAEGYSVSREKKESFPLTVTSAQKNPTAFYLCASSSPLSGSFETQYFGPGTRLLVL.

This clone has only a few counts. The read ends 3 residues before the CDR3 terminus; that terminus is restored from the germline J gene. This chain links TRBV7-2 with TRBJ1-2; 8 nucleotides agree with TRBD1. This CDR3 contains 15 residues. Germline lookup yields CDR1 SGHTA and CDR2 FQGNSA. The CDR3: CASSSGTGYYNDYTF. The sequenced part of the CDR3 DNA is TGTGCCAGCAGCTCCGGGACAGGATATTACAATGAC.

The sample holds many counts of this clone. The read gets to within 3 residues of the CDR3 end, and the germline J gene fills in the rest. The chain carries TRBV5-3 and TRBJ2-2, with 7 bases that match TRBD2. TRBV5-3 is designated an ORF whose function remains uncertain. CDR3 length: 14 amino acids. V lost 1 base and J lost 6; bases outside the gene matches: 3. The CDR3 protein is CARSLLAGAGELFF. The DNA read from the CDR3 is TGTGCCAGAAGCTTGCTTGCGGGGGCCGGGGAG.

In this sample, this clone turned up many times. From the germline J gene comes the end of the CDR3, since the read stops 3 residues before it. This chain links TRBV5-1 with TRBJ1-1, with a weak D call TRBD1 (6 bases). The V end was cut by 4 bases, the J end by 1 base, with 14 bases between. CDR1 and CDR2 (germline): SGHRS, YFSETQ. The CDR3 runs 15 residues. The CDR3 DNA, read in part, is TGCGCCAGCAGCCCGTTGGGGGCAGGGAACACTGAA. As protein: CASSPLGAGNTE. The entire CDR3 reads CASSPLGAGNTEAFF.

Ten or more counts support this clone. The missing CDR3 end, 3 residues past where the read stops, is filled in from the germline J gene. J is TRBJ2-7 and V is TRBV11-2, with TRBD2 matching 8 bases. With 1 base clipped from V and 3 bases from J, the junction kept 2 bases outside the gene matches. The CDR3 is 14 amino acids. Germline V gene sequence: CDR1 SGHAT, CDR2 FQNNGV. CDR3 bases read: TGTGCCAGCAGCTTAGGACTAGCGTTCTACGAG. This codes for CASSLGLAFYE. The CDR3, in full, reads CASSLGLAFYEQYF.

This clone was seen ten or more times. The read ends 3 residues early relative to the CDR3; the germline J gene fills the gap. The chain uses TRBV5-1 and TRBJ2-5, with 9 bases aligning to TRBD1. Germline V lookup: CDR1 SGHRS, CDR2 YFSETQ. CDR3 length equals 14 residues. V shed 3 bases, J shed 6 bases, and the junction held 6 bases outside the gene matches. The CDR3 sequence: CASSSEDRGQTQYF. The part of the CDR3 DNA that was read is TGCGCCAGCAGCTCCGAGGACAGGGGACAGACC.

This clone was observed at least ten times. The read terminates 3 residues ahead of where the CDR3 ends, so the germline J gene completes it. The chain combines TRBV20-1 with TRBJ2-1; 7 nucleotides align to TRBD2. The CDR3 runs to 16 residues. Per the germline V gene, CDR1 is DFQATT and CDR2 is SNEGSKA (reference sequence). The V gene end was trimmed by 3 bases and the J gene end by 6 bases; junction bases not matched to a gene: 14. The CDR3 protein is CSASPPGGTFGNEQFF. The sequenced part of the CDR3 DNA is TGCAGTGCTAGTCCCCCCGGGGGGACCTTCGGCAATGAG.

This clone was detected a few times. The DNA ends 3 residues before the CDR3 does, and the rest of the CDR3 is filled in from the germline J gene. This sequence joins TRBV18 and TRBJ1-5, with D uncertain. CDR1 is KGHSH, CDR2 LQKENI, per germline. The V gene lost 4 bases and the J gene lost 4 bases, with 8 bases spanning the gap. The CDR3 runs to 13 residues. CDR3 DNA, as far as it was read: TGTGCCAGCTCACTGGGCACAAATCAGCCC. As protein: CASSLGTNQP. In full, the CDR3 is CASSLGTNQPQHF.

This clone was recorded at least ten times. The CDR3 end is not reached by the read, which stops 3 residues before it; the germline J gene fills it in. V usage is TRBV12-3 or TRBV12-4 and J usage is TRBJ1-2, with 7 bases that match TRBD1. The CDR3 is 14 amino acids. CDR3 residues: CASSLGVGTASYTF. The CDR3 DNA, read in part, is TGTGCCAGCAGTTTGGGAGTGGGGACAGCAAGC.